These 26 T cell receptor beta chains share one sample of origin, sequenced in a study of T cell repertoires in cytomegalovirus infection. TCRdb fed the reads into MiXCR, producing one record per CDR3 protein. Seen here are 250,000 to 300,000 distinct CDR3 sequences, roughly an eighth observed once, and the top ten hold 8.5% to 9%. Sequencing input: PBMCs. Source of these receptors: a human donor in good health (CMV status not recorded). Some clones in this sample may be carry-over from other donors' samples.

The sample holds a few counts of this clonotype. This chain connects TRBV12-3 or TRBV12-4 to TRBJ1-2, with D possibly matching TRBD1 (6 bases). CDR3 size: 13 residues. The V gene lost 6 bases and the J gene lost 8 bases, with 16 bases spanning the gap. The DNA of the CDR3 is TGTGCCAGCAGGAACAGGGCCCGGGACGGCTACACCTTC. Protein sequence: CASRNRARDGYTF.

V usage is TRBV29-1 and J usage is TRBJ1-1; D possibly corresponds to TRBD1 (6 bases). Germline V lookup: CDR1 SQVTM, CDR2 ANQGSEA. CDR3 length: 12 residues. V shed 4 bases and J shed 4 bases, with 10 bases lying between them. DNA of the CDR3: TGCAGCGTTGTCACGACAGGCACTGAAGCTTTCTTT. Protein product: CSVVTTGTEAFF.

This clonotype has at least ten counts. The rearrangement links TRBV7-8 to TRBJ2-3; TRBD2 matches at 10 bases. The CDR3 has 19 amino acids. Germline-derived CDR1 and CDR2 are SGHVS and FQNEAQ. V was pared by 0 bases and J by 0 bases, with 9 bases of the junction left unmatched. CDR3 bases: TGTGCCAGCAGCTTAGCGTTACTAGCGGGGAGCACTAGCACAGATACGCAGTATTTT. It codes for CASSLALLAGSTSTDTQYF.

With respect to this clonotype: A much larger clone differs from this one at a single base, so this may be a read error. This chain uses TRBV19 with TRBJ2-3; D is unresolved. CDR3 length equals 15 residues. Germline-derived CDR1 and CDR2 are LNHDA and SQIVND (reference sequence). The CDR3 here is CASGSSGDRGDTEYF. The CDR3 DNA reads as TGTGCCAGTGGGTCTTCGGGCGACCGTGGTGATACGGAGTATTTT.

V gene TRBV20-1 combines with J gene TRBJ2-7; TRBD1 matches 8 bases. Germline V gives CDR1 DFQATT, CDR2 SNEGSKA (reference sequence). This CDR3 is built from 14 residues. After removal of 8 bases from V and 2 bases from J, the junction contained 11 bases not matched to a gene. The CDR3 DNA follows: TGCAGTTCCGCGGACAGGGAAAGGCCCTACGAGCAGTACTTC. It encodes CSSADRERPYEQYF.

This clonotype was detected a few times. The V gene is TRBV4-1, the J gene TRBJ2-7; TRBD1 is a possible D gene (5 bases). CDR1 is MGHRA, CDR2 YSYEKL, per germline. V shed 0 bases and J shed 0 bases, with 9 bases lying between them. This CDR3 region has 15 residues. The CDR3 region is CASSQEQAYSYEQYF. The DNA of the CDR3 is TGCGCCAGCAGCCAAGAACAGGCATACTCCTACGAGCAGTACTTC.

This clonotype was counted only a few times. The rearrangement joins TRBV18 to TRBJ2-6, with TRBD2 matching over 7 bases. The CDR3 sequence is 17 residues long. Germline values: CDR1 KGHSH, CDR2 LQKENI. The V segment lost 8 bases and the J segment 1 base; nucleotides outside the gene matches: 11. The CDR3 DNA reads TGTGCCAGCCTTGGCGGGGGACCCCTTTCTGGGGCCAACGTCCTGACTTTC. Translation gives CASLGGGPLSGANVLTF.

J is TRBJ2-5 and V is TRBV27; D gene unclear. Between the trimmed V and J ends, which lost 1 base and 3 bases, there was a span of 12 bases. This CDR3 is 15 amino acids long. The germline gives CDR1 MNHEY, CDR2 SMNVEV (reference sequence). CDR3 sequence reads: CASSLLGLPEETQYF. In DNA, the CDR3 is TGTGCCAGCAGTTTATTGGGCCTACCTGAAGAGACCCAGTACTTC.

This clonotype showed up just a few times. The chain has TRBV11-2 and TRBJ2-7, with 11 positions matching TRBD1. The CDR3 sequence is 16 residues long. V lost 2 bases to trimming and J lost 3 bases; unmatched junction nucleotides: 6. Germline V gives CDR1 SGHAT, CDR2 FQNNGV. The CDR3: CASSLRGQGGSYEQYF. DNA of the CDR3: TGTGCCAGCAGCTTAAGGGGACAGGGGGGAAGCTACGAGCAGTACTTC.

V gene TRBV29-1 combines with J gene TRBJ1-2; 7 positions match TRBD1. Trimming cost V 4 bases and J 1 base; bases outside gene matches: 3. Germline values: CDR1 SQVTM, CDR2 ANQGSEA. The CDR3 runs 13 residues. The CDR3 DNA is TGCAGCGTTGGACAGGGAGATAACTATGGCTACACCTTC. Translating it yields CSVGQGDNYGYTF.

This clonotype has more than one count but fewer than ten. V and J are TRBV6-2 or TRBV6-3 and TRBJ1-5; D unclear. The CDR3 consists of 17 residues. Trimming removed 0 bases at V and 9 bases at J, with 21 bases between. Germline loops: CDR1 MNHEY, CDR2 SVGEGT. In DNA, the CDR3 is TGTGCCAGCAGTTACTCGAGTCCGGCACAGAGGTACTCGCCCCAGCATTTT. Its protein product is CASSYSSPAQRYSPQHF.

This clonotype was seen repeatedly, ten times or more. The genes are TRBV5-1 and TRBJ2-7; D gene unclear. The CDR3 runs 13 residues. The germline gives CDR1 SGHRS, CDR2 YFSETQ. V lost 3 bases and J 3 bases, leaving 10 bases between the germline ends. CDR3 bases: TGCGCCAGCAGCTCGGACGGTTTCTACGAGCAGTACTTC. Protein product: CASSSDGFYEQYF. Using reference TRBV5-1 and TRBJ2-7 for the parts outside the CDR3, the full variable domain is KAGVTQTPRYLIKTRGQQVTLSCSPISGHRSVSWYQQTPGQGLQFLFEYFSETQRNKGNFPGRFSGRQFSNSRSEMNVSTLELGDSALYLCASSSDGFYEQYFGPGTRLTVT.

This clonotype was picked up many times. The chain carries TRBV7-2 and TRBJ1-6; D is possibly TRBD1 (6 bases). Trimming took off 3 bases at V and 8 bases at J, with 20 bases between the two ends. Germline V CDR1 and CDR2: SGHTA, FQGNSA. The CDR3 length is 17 residues. CDR3 amino acids: CASSFIGTGLFYSPLHF. The CDR3 bases are TGTGCCAGCAGCTTTATTGGTACAGGGCTATTTTATTCACCCCTCCACTTT.

In this sample, this clonotype turned up a few times. One end of the junction fails to match germline, which may point to a read error. The V gene is TRBV3-1, the J gene TRBJ1-1, with D perhaps matching TRBD1 (5 bases). The germline V gene encodes CDR1 LGHDT and CDR2 YNNKEL (reference sequence). The CDR3 spans 13 residues. In nucleotides, the CDR3 is TGTGCCAGCACGGGACGGATGAACACTGAGGCTTTCTTT. Translated, it gives CASTGRMNTEAFF.

The table lists this clonotype with a few counts. V is TRBV20-1 and J is TRBJ2-3, with 8 bases identical to TRBD1. The junction had 5 bases not matched to a gene; V was cut back by 4 bases and J by 5 bases. Germline V gene data show CDR1 as DFQATT and CDR2 as SNEGSKA (reference sequence). The CDR3 runs 13 residues. The CDR3 protein is CSAKTGALDTQYF. The CDR3 coding sequence is TGCAGTGCTAAGACAGGGGCATTAGATACGCAGTATTTT.

On this clonotype itself: A much larger clone is a single base away; this may be a read error. This sequence joins TRBV28 and TRBJ1-1, with a tentative D call TRBD1 (6 bases). Germline assignment: CDR1 MDHEN and CDR2 SYDVKM. Trimming took 5 bases from V and 10 from J, leaving 17 bases between them. The CDR3 loop spans 13 amino acids. This CDR3 reads CASSPPPGGLAFF. The CDR3 DNA reads TGTGCCAGCAGTCCCCCCCCGGGGGGGCTAGCTTTCTTT.

V is TRBV23-1 and J is TRBJ2-1; D is ambiguous. TRBV23-1 is reported as an ORF; its role is uncertain. The CDR3 is 12 amino acids. V lost 2 bases and J lost 4, with 3 bases in between. CDR3 sequence reads: CASSQIYNEQFF. The CDR3, as DNA: TGCGCCAGCAGTCAAATATACAATGAGCAGTTCTTC.

This sequence joins TRBV14 and TRBJ2-1; D perhaps matches TRBD1 (6 bases). The CDR3 is made up of 15 amino acids. V dropped 4 bases and J dropped 0 bases, with 10 bases sitting between them. Germline lookup yields CDR1 SGHDN and CDR2 FVKESK. In DNA, the CDR3 is TGTGCCAGCAGCCCCACAGGGAACTCCTACAATGAGCAGTTCTTC. Its translation: CASSPTGNSYNEQFF. The full variable domain, completed using reference TRBV14 and TRBJ2-1, is EAGVTQFPSHSVIEKGQTVTLRCDPISGHDNLYWYRRVMGKEIKFLLHFVKESKQDESGMPNNRFLAERTGGTYSTLKVQPAELEDSGVYFCASSPTGNSYNEQFFGPGTRLTVL.

This clonotype was detected many times. This chain connects TRBV7-2 to TRBJ2-3; weak D call: TRBD1 (5 bases). Germline loops: CDR1 SGHTA, CDR2 FQGNSA. V lost 4 bases, J lost 2 bases, and 13 bases lay in between. The CDR3 is 15 residues long. CDR3 nucleotide sequence: TGTGCCAGCAGCTGGACGACAGCGTACACAGATACGCAGTATTTT. Translating it yields CASSWTTAYTDTQYF.

This clonotype was detected ten times or more. The gene calls are TRBV19 and TRBJ2-7, with D possibly TRBD2 on 6 matching bases. CDR1 LNHDA and CDR2 SQIVND come from the germline V gene (reference sequence). The CDR3 loop spans 15 amino acids. The V and J ends lost 3 bases and 0 bases respectively, with 12 bases between them. The CDR3 region has the DNA TGTGCCAGTAGTATGGAGGGAAAAGGCTCCTACGAGCAGTACTTC. Translating gives CASSMEGKGSYEQYF.

The chain combines TRBV20-1 with TRBJ1-5; perhaps TRBD1 as D (5 bases). Germline CDR1 reads DFQATT; CDR2 reads SNEGSKA (reference sequence). The CDR3 has 16 residues. The germline V and J ends were trimmed by 0 bases and 3 bases, with 15 bases remaining between them. This CDR3 is CSARDTGLMTNQPQHF. The CDR3 DNA sequence: TGCAGTGCTAGAGATACGGGACTCATGACCAATCAGCCCCAGCATTTT.

This clonotype was found many times. The CDR3 DNA follows: TGTGCCAGCAGCCTCAGGACAGTCGGGAGAGGGCACTCTGGGGCCAACGTCCTGACTTTC. It encodes CASSLRTVGRGHSGANVLTF. The chain carries TRBV7-2 and TRBJ2-6; D possibly matches TRBD1 or TRBD2 (6 bases each). Between the trimmed V and J ends, which lost 5 bases and 0 bases, there was a span of 23 bases. The germline V gene encodes CDR1 SGHTA and CDR2 FQGNSA. This CDR3 region has 20 residues.

As DNA, the CDR3 is TGCAGTGCCGGCGGCGTTTTAGCGGGGGAGAATGAGCAGTTCTTC. Encoded protein: CSAGGVLAGENEQFF. The rearrangement links TRBV20-1 to TRBJ2-1, with 9 bases identical to TRBD2. V was pared by 6 bases and J by 7 bases, with 13 bases of the junction left unmatched. The germline gives CDR1 DFQATT, CDR2 SNEGSKA (reference sequence). This CDR3 region has 15 residues.

This clonotype appeared many times. This sequence joins TRBV28 and TRBJ1-6, with 7 bases matching TRBD1. The CDR3 is made up of 15 amino acids. The V and J ends lost 10 bases and 4 bases, in that order; junction bases with no gene match: 10. Germline CDR1 and CDR2: MDHEN and SYDVKM. The CDR3 DNA reads as TGTGCCACCAACAGGGGACTCCCATATAATTCACCCCTCCACTTT. Residues: CATNRGLPYNSPLHF.

The table lists this clonotype with a few counts. The V gene is TRBV11-2, the J gene TRBJ2-1; 9 bases are shared with TRBD2. Germline V gives CDR1 SGHAT, CDR2 FQNNGV. CDR3 length: 15 residues. The V and J ends lost 7 bases and 5 bases, in that order; junction bases with no gene match: 9. The CDR3: CASTSGRGGNNEQFF. The CDR3 DNA sequence: TGTGCCAGCACCTCCGGGCGGGGGGGAAACAATGAGCAGTTCTTC.

There are many counts of this clonotype. At one end the junction does not follow the germline gene, possibly because of a read error. This rearrangement joins TRBV7-2 to TRBJ2-7; D ambiguous. The CDR3 sequence is 14 residues long. Germline CDR1 SGHTA, CDR2 FQGNSA. The CDR3 region is CASSLGPGLKTEDF. Written as DNA, the CDR3 is TGTGCCAGCAGCTTAGGGCCGGGCCTTAAAACTGAGGACTTC.